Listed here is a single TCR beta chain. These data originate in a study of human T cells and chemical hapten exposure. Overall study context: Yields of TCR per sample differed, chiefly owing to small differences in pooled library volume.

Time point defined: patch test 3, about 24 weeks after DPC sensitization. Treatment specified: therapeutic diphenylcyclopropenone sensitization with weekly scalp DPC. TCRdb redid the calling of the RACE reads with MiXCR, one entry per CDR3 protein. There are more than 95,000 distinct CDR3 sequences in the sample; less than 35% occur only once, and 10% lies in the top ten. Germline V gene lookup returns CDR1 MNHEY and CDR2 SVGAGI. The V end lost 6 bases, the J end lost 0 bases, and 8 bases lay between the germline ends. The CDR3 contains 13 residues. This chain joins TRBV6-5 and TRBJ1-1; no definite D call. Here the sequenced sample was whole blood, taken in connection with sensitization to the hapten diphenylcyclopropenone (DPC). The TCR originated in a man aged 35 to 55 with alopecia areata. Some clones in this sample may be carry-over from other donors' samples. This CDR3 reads CASRRAMNTEAFF. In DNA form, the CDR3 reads TGTGCCAGCAGAAGGGCCATGAACACTGAAGCTTTCTTT.